The 10 T cell receptor beta chains given below trace back to one sample, sequenced in a study of CD8+CD57+ T cells in acquired aplastic anemia. The study profiled TCR beta VDJ and CDR3 using genomic DNA as template. TCRdb processed the reads anew with MiXCR; each CDR3 protein has one entry. The table records about 140,000 distinct CDR3 sequences, less than 45% of them present only once. The sequencing sample was made of sorted CD4+, CD8+, or CD8+CD57+ T cells (not recorded which) from PBMCs. Receptor source: a human donor in good health, serving as a control.

Many counts were recorded for this clonotype. The V gene is TRBV6-6, the J gene TRBJ1-1, with TRBD1 matching over 7 bases. V lost 2 bases, J lost 1 base, and 4 bases stayed unmatched. The germline V gene encodes CDR1 MNHNY and CDR2 SVGAGI (reference sequence). This CDR3 has 15 amino acids. CDR3 region: CASSYQGQQNTEAFF. The CDR3, as DNA: TGTGCCAGCAGTTACCAGGGACAGCAGAACACTGAAGCTTTCTTT.

This clonotype was found many times. V gene TRBV19 combines with J gene TRBJ2-2; 8 bases fit TRBD2. CDR1 and CDR2 from the germline V gene are LNHDA and SQIVND (reference sequence). With 3 bases clipped from V and 3 bases from J, the junction kept 6 bases outside the gene matches. This CDR3 is built from 16 residues. CDR3 sequence reads: CASSIGRSGDTGELFF. CDR3 bases: TGTGCCAGTAGTATCGGACGTAGCGGGGACACCGGGGAGCTGTTTTTT.

This clonotype was counted many times. The chain recombines TRBV11-2 with TRBJ2-5; D not resolved. The CDR3 loop spans 15 amino acids. The ends were cut back, 0 bases at V and 0 bases at J, with 8 bases in the middle. CDR1 and CDR2 (germline): SGHAT, FQNNGV. DNA for the CDR3: TGTGCCAGCAGCTTAGATCTAGGGCACCAAGAGACCCAGTACTTC. Translation gives CASSLDLGHQETQYF.

This clonotype was picked up many times. This chain uses TRBV5-1 with TRBJ2-1, with D hard to call. Germline CDR1 is SGHRS and CDR2 is YFSETQ. This CDR3 comprises 15 residues. The V gene lost 5 bases and the J gene lost 0 bases, with 12 bases spanning the gap. The CDR3 coding sequence is TGCGCCAGCAGACTCAATATTGGCTCCTACAATGAGCAGTTCTTC. Translation gives CASRLNIGSYNEQFF.

The sample holds one count of this clonotype. CDR3 amino acids: CASSGGQETSPLHF. The CDR3, as DNA: TGTGCCAGCAGCGGGGGTCAGGAAACGTCACCCCTCCACTTT. The chain uses TRBV25-1 and TRBJ1-6; D is perhaps TRBD1 (5 bases). CDR3 length equals 14 residues. With 6 bases removed from V and 10 bases from J, the gap between germline ends came to 16 bases. The V gene's germline CDR1 is MGHDK and CDR2 SYGVNS.

This clonotype has ten or more counts. The gene calls are TRBV12-3 or TRBV12-4 and TRBJ1-5, with 10 bases aligning to TRBD1. The CDR3 is made up of 15 amino acids. With 8 bases clipped from V and 4 bases from J, the junction kept 8 bases outside the gene matches. The CDR3 DNA sequence: TGTGCCAGCCACGGGACAGGGGTTGGGAATCAGCCCCAGCATTTT. The encoded protein is CASHGTGVGNQPQHF.

This clonotype has a count of ten or more. V and J are TRBV11-2 and TRBJ2-1, with 11 bases fitting TRBD1. Germline-derived CDR1 and CDR2 are SGHAT and FQNNGV. The CDR3 extends over 14 amino acids. J lost 9 bases, V lost 5 bases, and 6 bases had no gene match. The DNA of the CDR3 is TGTGCCAGCAGCACCCGGACAGGGGGCCCTGAGCAGTTCTTC. Its translation: CASSTRTGGPEQFF.

Notes on this clonotype: One junction end disagrees with the germline gene, perhaps due to a read error. The rearrangement uses TRBV15 and TRBJ2-7; possibly TRBD1 for D (6 bases). The CDR3 is 15 amino acids. Germline values: CDR1 LNHNV, CDR2 YYDKDF (reference sequence). In nucleotides, the CDR3 is TGTGCCACCAGCAAAGGACAGCTACTCTCCTACGAGCAATACTTC. Residues: CATSKGQLLSYEQYF.

This clonotype was found many times. The rearrangement uses TRBV20-1 and TRBJ2-5, with 16 bases aligning to TRBD2. The CDR3 is 16 residues long. With V trimmed by 6 bases and J by 2 bases, 6 bases remained unmatched. The germline CDR1 and CDR2 sequences are DFQATT and SNEGSKA (reference sequence). CDR3 sequence (DNA): TGCAGTGCAAAGGGACTAGCGGGAGGGCCACAAGAGACCCAGTACTTC. Translation gives CSAKGLAGGPQETQYF.

Turning to this clonotype: One junction end disagrees with the germline gene, perhaps due to a read error. The gene calls are TRBV6-1 and TRBJ2-1, with 11 bases fitting TRBD2. The CDR3 loop spans 15 amino acids. CDR1 is MNHNS, CDR2 SASEGT, per germline. In DNA form, the CDR3 reads TGTGCCAGCAGTATAGCGGGGGGGCGTCGCAATGAGCAGCTCTTC. Protein sequence: CASSIAGGRRNEQLF.